A single sample gave rise to the 20 T cell receptor beta chains below, sequenced in a study of cytomegalovirus exposure and HLA in healthy donors. Both 60 Vbeta primers and 13 Jbeta primers went into the PCR. Clones were sequenced by immunoSEQ multiplex PCR, and TCRdb holds only the in-frame ones, with some missing. The table has around 140,000 clones, 60% to 85% seen once. The sequencing input was PBMCs. These receptors originate from a man between 40 and 49 years old in good health and CMV-seronegative.

The chain recombines TRBV2 with TRBJ1-2; possibly TRBD1 for D (5 bases). The ends were cut back, 5 bases at V and 8 bases at J, with 15 bases in the middle. Per germline, CDR1 SNHLY and CDR2 FYNNEI. The CDR3 has 13 amino acids. CDR3 DNA sequence: TGTGCCAGCAGTAAAAAGTCAGGGAAGGGCTACACCTTC. Its protein is CASSKKSGKGYTF.

The V gene is TRBV27, the J gene TRBJ2-1, with TRBD2 identical over 11 bases. Trimming took 3 bases from V and 7 from J; bases not matched to a gene: 8. Per the germline V gene, CDR1 is MNHEY and CDR2 is SMNVEV (reference sequence). CDR3 length: 16 residues. The CDR3 here is CASSFGQLAGVNEQFF. DNA of the CDR3: TGTGCCAGCAGTTTTGGGCAACTAGCGGGAGTTAATGAGCAGTTCTTC.

The chain carries TRBV10-3 and TRBJ2-7; 9 positions agree with TRBD1. Germline V gene data show CDR1 as ENHRY and CDR2 as SYGVKD. V dropped 2 bases and J dropped 6; count of bases not matched to a gene: 2. CDR3 length equals 13 residues. CDR3 in DNA: TGTGCCATCAGTGAGGGACAGGGGTCCGAGCAGTACTTC. This translates into CAISEGQGSEQYF.

The CDR3: CASTDPQGQGYYEQYF. CDR3 DNA sequence: TGTGCCAGCACCGACCCTCAGGGACAGGGTTACTACGAGCAGTACTTC. The chain joins TRBV5-6 to TRBJ2-7, with 9 bases fitting TRBD1. The CDR3 is 16 amino acids. From germline, CDR1 is SGHDT and CDR2 YYEEEE. J gave up 3 bases and V 6 bases, and 13 bases lay outside the gene matches.

The rearrangement joins TRBV9 to TRBJ2-3; D is possibly TRBD2 (6 bases). CDR1 is SGDLS and CDR2 is YYNGEE in the germline V gene. V was cut by 0 bases and J by 4 bases, with 12 bases left in between. This CDR3 has 15 residues. CDR3 region: CASSVGLGGSDTQYF. The CDR3 DNA is TGTGCCAGCAGCGTAGGGCTCGGGGGATCAGATACGCAGTATTTT.

This clone was detected a few times. The chain carries TRBV9 and TRBJ2-3; 8 nucleotides agree with TRBD2. After removal of 4 bases from V and 5 bases from J, the junction contained 9 bases not matched to a gene. Germline CDR1 is SGDLS and CDR2 is YYNGEE. CDR3 length: 15 residues. CDR3 sequence: CASSKDPGLEDTQYF. CDR3 coding DNA: TGTGCCAGCAGCAAGGACCCGGGACTAGAAGATACGCAGTATTTT.

The rearrangement uses TRBV29-1 and TRBJ2-2, with D possibly matching TRBD2 (7 bases). Trimming cost V 1 base and J 3 bases, with 21 bases left between them. The CDR3 extends over 18 amino acids. Germline-derived CDR1 and CDR2 are SQVTM and ANQGSEA. The CDR3 here is CSVEVPWGGGADTGELFF. The CDR3 nucleotides read TGCAGCGTTGAAGTCCCGTGGGGTGGGGGGGCGGACACCGGGGAGCTGTTTTTT.

This clone appeared a single time. The J gene is TRBJ2-7, the V gene TRBV2, with 10 positions matching TRBD1. The J segment lost 6 bases and the V segment lost 0 bases, leaving 5 bases of the junction unmatched. The CDR3 contains 15 residues. Germline assignment: CDR1 SNHLY and CDR2 FYNNEI. In DNA, the CDR3 is TGTGCCAGCAGTGAAGCTAGGACAGGGGGGTCCGAGCAGTACTTC. Its protein is CASSEARTGGSEQYF.

The J gene is TRBJ2-7, the V gene TRBV6-1; 11 bases fit TRBD1. The CDR3 covers 13 residues. Germline V CDR1 and CDR2: MNHNS, SASEGT. V lost 6 bases, J lost 3 bases, and 1 base stayed unmatched. The CDR3 sequence is CASRDRGLYEQYF. Here the CDR3 DNA reads TGTGCCAGCAGGGACAGGGGGCTCTACGAGCAGTACTTC.

The chain couples TRBV10-3 to TRBJ2-1; 9 bases are a match to TRBD2. This CDR3 has 16 amino acids. V lost 4 bases and J lost 0; bases outside the gene matches: 4. Germline V lookup: CDR1 ENHRY, CDR2 SYGVKD. CDR3 coding DNA: TGTGCCATCAGTGGGGGTAGCGGGAGCTCCTACAATGAGCAGTTCTTC. This sequence encodes CAISGGSGSSYNEQFF.

About this clone: Relative to the germline gene, one junction end is altered; a read error may explain this. V gene TRBV7-7 combines with J gene TRBJ1-2, with D possibly TRBD1 on 5 matching bases. The CDR3 consists of 18 residues. Germline V CDR1 and CDR2: SSHAT, FNYEAQ (reference sequence). The CDR3 region has the DNA TGTGCCAGCAGCTTTAGCGAGGGGAGGGGCCGGCCCCCTGATGGCCACACCTTC. Its translation: CASSFSEGRGRPPDGHTF.

Note on this clone: Other DNA sequences from this sample encode an identical CDR3 as well. The chain carries TRBV6-5 and TRBJ2-7, with TRBD1 matching 8 bases. Trimming took 3 bases from V and 2 from J; bases not matched to a gene: 3. This CDR3 spans 14 amino acids. Germline V gene lookup returns CDR1 MNHEY and CDR2 SVGAGI. CDR3 sequence reads: CASSYGTGPYEQYF. The CDR3 DNA follows: TGTGCCAGCAGTTATGGGACAGGCCCCTACGAGCAGTACTTC.

This clone was seen a handful of times. This sequence joins TRBV6-1 and TRBJ1-1, with D unresolved. This CDR3 contains 15 residues. Trimming stripped 5 bases from V and 1 base from J, with 14 bases between. CDR1 and CDR2 from the germline V gene are MNHNS and SASEGT. Here the CDR3 reads CASSSTIRRNTEAFF. In nucleotides, the CDR3 is TGTGCCAGCAGTTCCACGATTCGGAGGAACACTGAAGCTTTCTTT.

The gene calls are TRBV28 and TRBJ2-3; 8 nucleotides line up with TRBD2. V was clipped by 6 bases and J by 4 bases; unmatched bases: 21. CDR1 and CDR2 from the germline V gene are MDHEN and SYDVKM. The CDR3 is made up of 19 amino acids. DNA of the CDR3: TGTGCCAGCAGCACCCCACGGGACGGGGGGGCCTTTAGGGCAGATACGCAGTATTTT. It specifies CASSTPRDGGAFRADTQYF.

The rearrangement uses TRBV4-2 and TRBJ2-3, with TRBD2 matching over 16 bases. CDR1 is LGHNA and CDR2 is YNFKEQ in the germline V gene. J lost 2 bases, V lost 4 bases, and 6 bases had no gene match. This CDR3 has 18 amino acids. Here the CDR3 DNA reads TGTGCCAGCAGCCGGGGACTAGCGGGAGGGCCCTCCACAGATACGCAGTATTTT. This codes for CASSRGLAGGPSTDTQYF.

This clone has only a few counts. The rearrangement joins TRBV28 to TRBJ1-5; D gene ambiguous. The CDR3 covers 14 residues. Germline CDR1 MDHEN, CDR2 SYDVKM. Trimming removed 6 bases at V and 7 bases at J, with 16 bases between. The CDR3 DNA is TGTGCCAGCAGCCCCGAGTATTTCGGGCAGCCCCAGCATTTT. This codes for CASSPEYFGQPQHF. The whole variable domain, filled in from reference TRBV28 and TRBJ1-5, reads DVKVTQSSRYLVKRTGEKVFLECVQDMDHENMFWYRQDPGLGLRLIYFSYDVKMKEKGDIPEGYSVSREKKERFSLILESASTNQTSMYLCASSPEYFGQPQHFGDGTRLSIL.

The V gene is TRBV30, the J gene TRBJ1-5; D is undetermined. This CDR3 is built from 20 residues. Germline-derived CDR1 and CDR2 are GTSNPN and SVGIG (reference sequence). With 0 bases removed from V and 0 bases from J, the gap between germline ends came to 24 bases. The CDR3 loop is CAWSVREGAGKIYSNQPQHF. CDR3 DNA: TGTGCCTGGAGTGTACGGGAGGGCGCGGGTAAGATATATAGCAATCAGCCCCAGCATTTT.

V usage is TRBV12-5 and J usage is TRBJ2-3, with TRBD2 matching over 11 bases. Germline CDR1 LGHNT, CDR2 FRNRAP. Trimming cost V 0 bases and J 3 bases; bases outside gene matches: 17. The CDR3 totals 21 residues. The CDR3 region has the DNA TGTGCTAGTGGTTTGGTACGAGGAGATGGTAGCGGGAGGGTGTGGACAGATACGCAGTATTTT. Translation gives CASGLVRGDGSGRVWTDTQYF. Variable domain in full (rest from reference TRBV12-5 and TRBJ2-3): DARVTQTPRHKVTEMGQEVTMRCQPILGHNTVFWYRQTMMQGLELLAYFRNRAPLDDSGMPKDRFSAEMPDATLATLKIQPSEPRDSAVYFCASGLVRGDGSGRVWTDTQYFGPGTRLTVL.

The sample holds a few counts of this clone. The chain joins TRBV25-1 to TRBJ2-3; 12 nucleotides align to TRBD2. Germline-derived CDR1 and CDR2 are MGHDK and SYGVNS. CDR3 length: 15 amino acids. The V gene end was trimmed by 6 bases and the J gene end by 3 bases; junction bases not matched to a gene: 4. CDR3 nucleotide sequence: TGTGCCAGCAGCCCCACTAGCGGGGGGACAGATACGCAGTATTTT. This encodes CASSPTSGGTDTQYF.

CDR3 coding DNA: TGTGCCAGCAGCCAAAACGAAGGATCGGGTTCACCCCTCCACTTT. It encodes CASSQNEGSGSPLHF. The chain uses TRBV7-3 and TRBJ1-6; D gene ambiguous. Germline V gene data show CDR1 as SGHTA and CDR2 as FQGTGA. The CDR3 runs 15 residues. Trimming removed 5 bases at V and 9 bases at J, with 17 bases between. The whole variable domain, filled in from reference TRBV7-3 and TRBJ1-6, reads GAGVSQTPSNKVTEKGKYVELRCDPISGHTALYWYRQSLGQGPEFLIYFQGTGAADDSGLPNDRFFAVRPEGSVSTLKIQRTERGDSAVYLCASSQNEGSGSPLHFGNGTRLTVT.